The clone carrying this T cell receptor beta chain turned up a few times. What it binds is not known. This entry comes from a study of regulatory T cells in long-lasting Graves disease. Study-level points and caveats: TRBV28, TRBJ1-2 and TRBJ2-5 were segments that persistent disease favored. Patients with persistent disease shared 2,500 to 3,500 public clonotypes, outpacing the approximately 920 shared by new patients.

Time point specified: persistent/refractory GD, antithyroid drugs over 5 years with positive TRAb. The TCR library was prepared using RNA isolated from PBMCs. Patient provenance is recorded as an endocrinology department in Xi'an, China. From germline, CDR1 is SGHTA and CDR2 FQGNSA. Trimming cost V 1 base and J 2 bases, with 12 bases left between them. This CDR3 contains 15 residues. Relying on iRepertoire HTBI primers and Arm-PCR of CDR3 regions, the team built TCR beta libraries. One entry per CDR3 protein, called by TCRdb with MiXCR from the multiplex PCR reads. Among about 470,000 distinct CDR3 sequences listed, 20% to 25% were seen once.

The clonotype was recovered from a female donor with Graves disease. The rearrangement joins TRBV7-2 to TRBJ2-7; D may be TRBD2 (6 bases). The starting material was peripheral blood mononuclear cells (PBMCs), obtained when the disease was refractory, from a patient treated with antithyroid drugs. CDR3: CASSLVGEAPYEQYF. The CDR3 DNA reads TGTGCCAGCAGCTTAGTGGGGGAGGCCCCCTACGAGCAGTACTTC.